This record looks at one TCR beta chain sequence and its context. Its antigen is still unknown. The data derive from a study of CD8 T cells in ankylosing spondylitis. Germline V lookup: CDR1 SEHNR, CDR2 FQNEAQ (reference sequence). The V end lost 2 bases, the J end lost 11 bases, and 12 bases lay between the germline ends. This CDR3 is built from 12 residues. TCRdb processed the 5' RACE reads anew with MiXCR; each CDR3 protein has one entry. The sample consists of roughly 700,000 distinct CDR3 sequences, 15% to 20% of them appearing once. General study points: Fewer than 10 highly homologous variants made up a TCR beta motif that seemed to typify ankylosing spondylitis blood. As for the disease-linked clones, they showed a CD8+ phenotype and occurred at relatively low frequencies in peripheral blood.

The sequence was obtained from a male donor with ankylosing spondylitis. Sequencing was performed on blood, either unsorted or a sorted T cell fraction (not recorded which). The rearrangement joins TRBV7-9 to TRBJ1-1, with D hard to call. DNA for the CDR3: TGTGCCAGCAGCTTATCTGGGTGGGAGGCTTTCTTT. Amino acids: CASSLSGWEAFF.